Presented here are 22 T cell receptor beta chains from one specimen sequenced in a study of T and B cells in COVID-19 patients. Blood genomic DNA input for TRB amplification was 250-500 ng. Multiplex PCR with BIOMED2 TRB-A/B primer pools amplified TRB rearrangements. TCRdb ran MiXCR on the multiplex PCR reads and lists one entry per CDR3 protein. The sample lists about 6,400 distinct CDR3 sequences, about a quarter occurring once. The material sequenced was blood. The receptors derive from a human donor with active COVID-19.

This clonotype rates as medium-sized. A read error may produce the germline difference seen at one junction end. The CDR3 region is CATSGGANYGYTF. DNA for the CDR3: TGTGCCACCTCAGGGGGCGCGAACTATGGCTACACCTTC. The chain combines TRBV18 with TRBJ1-2; 8 bases match TRBD1. CDR3 length equals 13 residues. Per germline, CDR1 KGHSH and CDR2 LQKENI.

This chain's CDR3 is CATSDSRLAGVDTQYF. In DNA form, the CDR3 reads TGTGCCACCAGTGACTCCAGACTAGCGGGGGTGGATACGCAGTATTTT. This rearrangement joins TRBV24-1 to TRBJ2-3, with 12 bases fitting TRBD2. The CDR3 spans 16 residues. Germline V lookup: CDR1 KGHDR, CDR2 SFDVKD. V trimming: 4 bases; J trimming: 6 bases; junction bases outside the gene matches: 7.

The chain combines TRBV7-9 with TRBJ1-2; TRBD1 matches 12 bases. This CDR3 contains 15 residues. Germline assignment: CDR1 SEHNR and CDR2 FQNEAQ (reference sequence). J gave up 1 base and V 5 bases, and 2 bases lay outside the gene matches. The CDR3 region is CASSRDRGHNYGYTF. CDR3 in DNA: TGTGCCAGCAGCCGGGACAGGGGGCATAACTATGGCTACACCTTC.

The chain is built from TRBV5-5 and TRBJ1-2; 9 positions agree with TRBD1. The J call may be mistaken, given a closer DNA end match to TRBJ2-7. CDR3 length: 14 amino acids. Germline V gene sequence: CDR1 SGHKS, CDR2 YYEKEE (reference sequence). CDR3 region: CASSKGQGLGEQYF. CDR3 nucleotide sequence: TGTGCCAGCAGCAAGGGACAGGGCCTCGGGGAGCAGTACTTC.

This clonotype was seen more than once but under ten times. This sequence joins TRBV6-2 or TRBV6-3 and TRBJ2-1, with 11 bases fitting TRBD2. The CDR3 sequence is 17 residues long. V lost 0 bases to trimming and J lost 3 bases; unmatched junction nucleotides: 4. Germline V CDR1 and CDR2: MNHEY, SVGEGT. The chain's CDR3 is CASSYSKTSGDYNEQFF. In nucleotides, the CDR3 is TGTGCCAGCAGTTACTCCAAGACTAGCGGGGACTACAATGAGCAGTTCTTC.

The sample holds a few counts of this clonotype. The chain is built from TRBV20-1 and TRBJ1-2; 7 bases agree with TRBD1. Germline V gene sequence: CDR1 DFQATT, CDR2 SNEGSKA (reference sequence). The V segment lost 2 bases and the J segment 4 bases; nucleotides outside the gene matches: 1. The CDR3 has 12 amino acids. The CDR3 spells CSARQGGYGYTF. DNA of the CDR3: TGCAGTGCTAGACAGGGGGGCTATGGCTACACCTTC.

This sequence joins TRBV29-1 and TRBJ2-3; D might be TRBD1 or TRBD2, each matching 5 bases. The V end lost 6 bases, the J end lost 6 bases, and 10 bases lay between the germline ends. This CDR3 is 11 amino acids long. Per the germline V gene, CDR1 is SQVTM and CDR2 is ANQGSEA. In nucleotides, the CDR3 is TGCAGCGTCACGGGGCAGGATACGCAGTATTTT. This encodes CSVTGQDTQYF.

The chain uses TRBV12-3 or TRBV12-4 and TRBJ2-3; 9 bases align to TRBD2. V lost 6 bases, J lost 4 bases, and 8 bases stayed unmatched. The CDR3 runs 15 residues. The CDR3 nucleotides read TGTGCCAGCAGGCGGGGGGGGTTTGAGTCAGATACGCAGTATTTT. Protein: CASRRGGFESDTQYF.

This clonotype was seen a few times. V is TRBV7-2 and J is TRBJ1-3; the match to TRBD1 covers 12 bases. V lost 4 bases to trimming and J lost 0 bases; unmatched junction nucleotides: 4. This CDR3 region has 17 residues. Germline CDR1 is SGHTA and CDR2 is FQGNSA. This CDR3 is CASSYGTGGASGNTIYF. DNA for the CDR3: TGTGCCAGCAGCTACGGGACAGGGGGCGCCTCTGGAAACACCATATATTTT.

This chain links TRBV6-1 with TRBJ1-4, with a weak D call TRBD1 (5 bases). Looked up from germline, CDR1 is MNHNS and CDR2 is SASEGT. Trimming removed 2 bases from V and 3 bases from J, with 13 bases in between. The CDR3 covers 16 residues. The CDR3 DNA reads as TGTGCCAGCAGTGAAAATTGGAGGGGCGCTAATGAAAAACTGTTTTTT. As protein: CASSENWRGANEKLFF.

Of note for this clonotype: This may be a read error: a much more frequent sequence differs by one nucleotide. The chain links TRBV6-5 to TRBJ1-4, with D possibly TRBD1 on 5 matching bases. CDR1 MNHEY and CDR2 SVGAGI come from the germline V gene. V dropped 0 bases and J dropped 10 bases, with 15 bases sitting between them. The CDR3 contains 15 residues. Written as DNA, the CDR3 is TGTGCCAGCAGTTACTCGGGCCCTCTTGGGGGAAAACTGTTTTTT. Translation gives CASSYSGPLGGKLFF.

This clonotype was seen only once. The chain employs TRBV18 and TRBJ2-5; possibly TRBD1 for D (5 bases). The CDR3 covers 13 residues. Germline V gives CDR1 KGHSH, CDR2 LQKENI. Trimming pared 6 bases from V and 3 bases from J, leaving 11 bases between. The CDR3 nucleotides are TGTGCCAGCTCTCAGGGCCAGGAAGAGACCCAGTACTTC. Translating it yields CASSQGQEETQYF.

The chain employs TRBV18 and TRBJ1-5; TRBD1 might be the D (6 bases). The CDR3 is 14 residues long. Trimming removed 2 bases at V and 5 bases at J, with 10 bases between. The V gene's germline CDR1 is KGHSH and CDR2 LQKENI. CDR3 sequence: CASSPGSGDQPQHF. CDR3 sequence (DNA): TGTGCCAGCTCACCAGGGTCAGGGGATCAGCCCCAGCATTTT.

This clonotype is labeled as medium-sized. The CDR3 sequence: CASITGQGAAGELFF. CDR3 DNA: TGTGCCAGCATAACGGGACAGGGGGCCGCCGGGGAGCTGTTTTTT. The V and J genes are TRBV11-1 and TRBJ2-2; 12 bases line up with TRBD1. In germline, CDR1 is SGHAT, CDR2 FQDESV (reference sequence). Trimming took 7 bases from V and 6 from J; bases not matched to a gene: 6. CDR3 length equals 15 residues.

The chain joins TRBV5-1 to TRBJ2-5, with no clear D. V lost 2 bases and J lost 4, with 15 bases in between. This CDR3 is built from 15 residues. CDR1 and CDR2 from the germline V gene are SGHRS and YFSETQ. CDR3 sequence: CASSFTIGPGETQYF. DNA for the CDR3: TGCGCCAGCAGCTTCACTATTGGGCCTGGAGAGACCCAGTACTTC.

The sample holds a few counts of this clonotype. V and J are TRBV5-1 and TRBJ2-1; perhaps TRBD1 as D (6 bases). The CDR3 loop spans 15 amino acids. Germline V gene sequence: CDR1 SGHRS, CDR2 YFSETQ. Trimming took 3 bases from V and 3 from J, leaving 13 bases between them. CDR3 nucleotides: TGCGCCAGCAGCTCTTCGGACAGAGACTACAATGAGCAGTTCTTC. It encodes CASSSSDRDYNEQFF.

This clonotype is medium-sized (0.01 to 0.1%). V gene TRBV6-1 combines with J gene TRBJ2-6; TRBD1 aligns across 9 bases. Trimming at V came to 6 bases and at J to 2 bases, leaving 2 bases not matched to a gene. Germline-derived CDR1 and CDR2 are MNHNS and SASEGT. CDR3 length: 15 residues. The CDR3 is CASSRDRAGANVLTF. In nucleotides, the CDR3 is TGTGCCAGCAGCCGGGACAGGGCTGGGGCCAACGTCCTGACTTTC.

This clonotype is labeled as medium-sized. V and J are TRBV15 and TRBJ1-4; D not resolved. Per germline, CDR1 LNHNV and CDR2 YYDKDF (reference sequence). Trimming took off 0 bases at V and 5 bases at J, with 10 bases between the two ends. There are 15 residues in the CDR3. This CDR3 reads CATSRDQGLNEKLFF. CDR3 coding DNA: TGTGCCACCAGCAGAGATCAAGGGCTCAATGAAAAACTGTTTTTT. Complete variable domain (other parts from reference TRBV15 and TRBJ1-4): DAMVIQNPRYQVTQFGKPVTLSCSQTLNHNVMYWYQQKSSQAPKLLFHYYDKDFNNEADTPDNFQSRRPNTSFCFLDIRSPGLGDTAMYLCATSRDQGLNEKLFFGSGTQLSVL.

This chain uses TRBV12-3 or TRBV12-4 with TRBJ1-1, with unresolved D. Trimming removed 2 bases at V and 8 bases at J, with 6 bases between. This CDR3 region has 11 residues. CDR3 loop: CASSLRSEAFF. The CDR3 coding sequence is TGTGCCAGCAGTTTACGGTCAGAAGCTTTCTTT.

This clonotype is judged medium-sized. The chain is built from TRBV6-6 and TRBJ1-4; D unresolved. This CDR3 has 15 residues. Trimming removed 2 bases at V and 0 bases at J, with 7 bases between. Germline V gives CDR1 MNHNY, CDR2 SVGAGI (reference sequence). The CDR3 sequence is CASSYMGTTNEKLFF. CDR3 nucleotide sequence: TGTGCCAGCAGTTACATGGGGACAACTAATGAAAAACTGTTTTTT.

In the case of this clonotype: A read error may account for a junction end that differs from germline. The chain is built from TRBV20-1 and TRBJ2-1; 9 positions match TRBD1. From germline, CDR1 is DFQATT and CDR2 SNEGSKA (reference sequence). This CDR3 has 15 amino acids. The CDR3 DNA reads as TGCAGTGCTAGTTGGGGGACAGGGAAAACCTACGAGCAATTCTTC. Translating gives CSASWGTGKTYEQFF.

This clonotype is medium-sized by share. The rearrangement links TRBV19 to TRBJ2-7; 14 bases fit TRBD2. V was clipped by 2 bases and J by 4 bases; unmatched bases: 4. The CDR3 covers 16 residues. Germline V lookup: CDR1 LNHDA, CDR2 SQIVND (reference sequence). This CDR3 is CASSIQGLAGGYEQYF. The CDR3, as DNA: TGTGCCAGTAGTATACAAGGACTAGCGGGGGGATACGAGCAGTACTTC.